The clone carrying this T cell receptor beta chain was observed once. This entry comes from a study of control samples from healthy donors and cancer patients. Germline CDR1 and CDR2: KGHSH and LQKENI. The CDR3 runs to 14 residues. V lost 8 bases to trimming and J lost 3 bases, with 17 bases between them. Some clones are missing from TCRdb's copy, which holds only in-frame ones; the method was immunoSEQ multiplex PCR. Among around 42,000 clones listed, roughly 80% were seen once. Sequenced: blood. The receptor's source is a man aged 60 to 69 in good health. The genes are TRBV18 and TRBJ2-7, with D perhaps matching TRBD1 (5 bases). The DNA for the CDR3 is TGTGCCAGCACGAAAAAGGGGCCGCGCTACGAGCAGTACTTC. Its protein product is CASTKKGPRYEQYF.